This paragraph covers one T cell receptor beta chain sequence. No antigen is known for it. The sample comes from a study of CD8 T cells in ankylosing spondylitis. Study observations and caveats: The study identified a TCR beta motif of roughly eight highly homologous variants that appeared characteristic of ankylosing spondylitis blood. A number of the motif variants had already been described in reactive arthritis synovial fluid and blood.

Quantitative molecular-barcoded 5'-RACE generated the TCR beta libraries. MiXCR, run by TCRdb on the 5' RACE reads, gives a single entry per CDR3 protein. The sample comprises under 850,000 distinct CDR3 sequences, 19% of which are singletons, and under 20% rests with the top ten. CDR1 and CDR2 (germline): MNHNS, SASEGT. There are 17 residues in the CDR3. With V trimmed by 4 bases and J by 4 bases, 10 bases remained unmatched. V usage is TRBV6-1 and J usage is TRBJ2-2, with TRBD1 identical over 9 bases. The receptor comes from a male donor with ankylosing spondylitis. Sequencing was done on a sample of blood, either unsorted or a sorted T cell fraction (not recorded which). The CDR3 loop is CASSASRDRAGTGELFF. CDR3 in DNA: TGTGCCAGCAGTGCCTCACGGGACAGGGCCGGCACCGGGGAGCTGTTTTTT.